Listed below are T cell receptor beta chains from one sample, sequenced in a study of blood T cell repertoires in COVID-19. Method: immunoSEQ multiplex PCR; TCRdb's copy keeps in-frame clones and lacks some. The data contain 180,000 or so clones, approximately 86% of them singletons. Sequencing was performed on peripheral blood. These receptors were obtained from a man aged 55 to 70 who had recovered from COVID-19. CDR3s include the opening cysteine and the closing phenylalanine or tryptophan. The D gene is left open where the match is weak. Size is omitted from some rows. Given values are once, few, many or a class for expanded clones.

v_call: TRBV10-3
clone_size: many
j_call: TRBJ1-3
d_call: TRBD1
cdr3_nt: TGTGCCACCCAGGGGGCTGGAAACACCATATATTTT
cdr3_aa: CATQGAGNTIYF

v_call: TRBV7-9
clone_size: once
j_call: TRBJ2-1
d_call: TRBD1
cdr3_nt: TGTGCCAGCTTCAAAGGGCCGACAGGGGCCTACAATGAGCAGTTCTTC
cdr3_aa: CASFKGPTGAYNEQFF

v_call: TRBV30
clone_size: .
j_call: TRBJ1-6
d_call: .
cdr3_nt: TGTGCCTGGAATCGGGGTAGGCAATCACCCCTCCACTTT
cdr3_aa: CAWNRGRQSPLHF

v_call: TRBV27
clone_size: .
j_call: TRBJ2-7
d_call: TRBD1
cdr3_nt: TGTGCCAGCAGTTTCCAGGGCGATCCCGGGACAGGGGGCTACGAGCAGTACTTC
cdr3_aa: CASSFQGDPGTGGYEQYF

v_call: TRBV4-1
clone_size: .
j_call: TRBJ2-3
d_call: TRBD2
cdr3_nt: TGCGCCAGCAGCCTCCGAGGACTAGCGGGGGTCACAGATACGCAGTATTTT
cdr3_aa: CASSLRGLAGVTDTQYF

v_call: TRBV18
clone_size: .
j_call: TRBJ2-5
d_call: TRBD1
cdr3_nt: TGTGCCAGCTCACCATCCGGGACAGGAAATTCCCCGACCCAGTACTTC
cdr3_aa: CASSPSGTGNSPTQYF

v_call: TRBV3-1/TRBV3-2
clone_size: .
j_call: TRBJ2-2
d_call: .
cdr3_nt: TGTGCCAGCGGAGCGGGGACAAACACCGGGGAGCTGTTTTTT
cdr3_aa: CASGAGTNTGELFF

v_call: TRBV6-5
clone_size: .
j_call: TRBJ1-5
d_call: TRBD1
cdr3_nt: TGTGCCAGCAGCCCCGGGACAGGGCAGGGACAGCCCCAGCATTTT
cdr3_aa: CASSPGTGQGQPQHF

v_call: TRBV7-9
clone_size: .
j_call: TRBJ1-2
d_call: .
cdr3_nt: TGTGCCAGCAGCTTAGATCGCCCAGGGGCCCACTATGGCTACACCTTC
cdr3_aa: CASSLDRPGAHYGYTF

v_call: TRBV10-3
clone_size: .
j_call: TRBJ2-2
d_call: .
cdr3_nt: TGTGCCATACACGGGGGCACCGGGGAGCTGTTTTTT
cdr3_aa: CAIHGGTGELFF

v_call: TRBV12-3/TRBV12-4
clone_size: .
j_call: TRBJ1-2
d_call: .
cdr3_nt: TGTGCCAGCAGTTTGGCAGGGAACTATGGCTACACCTTC
cdr3_aa: CASSLAGNYGYTF

v_call: TRBV6-1
clone_size: .
j_call: TRBJ2-1
d_call: TRBD2
cdr3_nt: TGTGCCAGCAGTGAAATCGCGGGGGGGTACAATGAGCAGTTCTTC
cdr3_aa: CASSEIAGGYNEQFF

v_call: TRBV24-1
clone_size: once
j_call: TRBJ2-5
d_call: .
cdr3_nt: TGTGCCACCAGTTATCAAGAGACCCAGTACTTC
cdr3_aa: CATSYQETQYF

v_call: TRBV7-9
clone_size: .
j_call: TRBJ1-6
d_call: .
cdr3_nt: TGTGCCAGCAGCCCCCTGGAGGGGCGGTCACCCCTCCACTTT
cdr3_aa: CASSPLEGRSPLHF

v_call: TRBV4-3
clone_size: .
j_call: TRBJ1-2
d_call: .
cdr3_nt: TGCGCCAGCAGCCACCCAGGAGGGGACTATGGCTACACCTTC
cdr3_aa: CASSHPGGDYGYTF

v_call: TRBV19
clone_size: .
j_call: TRBJ1-5
d_call: .
cdr3_nt: TGTGCCAGTAGTCCCCCTCGGTTGAGGGCAGTGGAGGATCAGCCCCAGCATTTT
cdr3_aa: CASSPPRLRAVEDQPQHF

v_call: TRBV7-2
clone_size: .
j_call: TRBJ1-5
d_call: .
cdr3_nt: TGTGCCAGCAGCTTAGCGAAGGGGAGCAATCAGCCCCAGCATTTT
cdr3_aa: CASSLAKGSNQPQHF

v_call: TRBV11-1
clone_size: .
j_call: TRBJ2-1
d_call: .
cdr3_nt: TGTGCCAGCAGCCCTTCGGGGAACTCCTACAATGAGCAGTTCTTC
cdr3_aa: CASSPSGNSYNEQFF

v_call: TRBV7-3
clone_size: .
j_call: TRBJ1-1
d_call: .
cdr3_nt: TGTGCCACCAGCTTCGGGGGGAACACTGAAGCTTTCTTT
cdr3_aa: CATSFGGNTEAFF

v_call: TRBV5-1
clone_size: .
j_call: TRBJ2-3
d_call: TRBD2
cdr3_nt: TGCGCCAGCAGCCTGAGCGGGGGAACAGATACGCAGTATTTT
cdr3_aa: CASSLSGGTDTQYF

v_call: TRBV4-1
clone_size: .
j_call: TRBJ2-1
d_call: .
cdr3_nt: TGCGCCAGCAGCCAGTATGGTCAGGGGGGTTTACATGAGCAGTTCTTC
cdr3_aa: CASSQYGQGGLHEQFF

v_call: TRBV6-1
clone_size: .
j_call: TRBJ1-1
d_call: .
cdr3_nt: TGTGCCAGCAGTGAAATCCCAGGGAGGGGGAACGCTGAAGCTTTCTTT
cdr3_aa: CASSEIPGRGNAEAFF

v_call: TRBV6-4
clone_size: .
j_call: TRBJ2-1
d_call: .
cdr3_nt: TGTGCCAGCAGTGTTGACGGGAGCTCCTACAATGAGCAGTTCTTC
cdr3_aa: CASSVDGSSYNEQFF

v_call: TRBV19
clone_size: .
j_call: TRBJ1-1
d_call: TRBD1
cdr3_nt: TGTGCCAGTAGTAGGCGCGAGGGGGACAGGGGGACTGAAGCTTTCTTT
cdr3_aa: CASSRREGDRGTEAFF

v_call: TRBV30
clone_size: .
j_call: TRBJ2-3
d_call: TRBD1
cdr3_nt: TGTGCCTGGAGTGTAGGGGGCCAGGGGATGGGTGCAGATACGCAGTATTTT
cdr3_aa: CAWSVGGQGMGADTQYF

v_call: TRBV5-1
clone_size: .
j_call: TRBJ2-5
d_call: .
cdr3_nt: TGCGCCAGCAGCCCATTTACTAGGGTCCAAGAGACCCAGTACTTC
cdr3_aa: CASSPFTRVQETQYF

v_call: TRBV5-1
clone_size: .
j_call: TRBJ2-1
d_call: TRBD2
cdr3_nt: TGCGCCAGCAGCTCGGGGACTAGCGGGGGCGGAGATGAGCAGTTCTTC
cdr3_aa: CASSSGTSGGGDEQFF